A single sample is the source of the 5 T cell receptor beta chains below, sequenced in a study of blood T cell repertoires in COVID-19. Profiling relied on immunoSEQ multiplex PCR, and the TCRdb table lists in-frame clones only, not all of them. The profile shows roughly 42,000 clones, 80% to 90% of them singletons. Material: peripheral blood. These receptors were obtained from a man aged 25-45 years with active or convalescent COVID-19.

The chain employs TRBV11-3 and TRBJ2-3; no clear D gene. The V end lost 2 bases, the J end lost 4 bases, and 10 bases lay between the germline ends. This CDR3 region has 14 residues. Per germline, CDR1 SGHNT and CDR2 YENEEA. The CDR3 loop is CASSLRSRADTQYF. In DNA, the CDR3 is TGTGCCAGCAGCTTACGGAGTCGGGCAGATACGCAGTATTTT.

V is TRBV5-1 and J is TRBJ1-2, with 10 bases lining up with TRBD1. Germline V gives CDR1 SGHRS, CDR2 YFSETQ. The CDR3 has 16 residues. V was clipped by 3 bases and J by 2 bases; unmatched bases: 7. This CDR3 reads CASSSGTGALNYGYTF. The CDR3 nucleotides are TGCGCCAGCAGCTCCGGGACAGGGGCTCTGAACTATGGCTACACCTTC.

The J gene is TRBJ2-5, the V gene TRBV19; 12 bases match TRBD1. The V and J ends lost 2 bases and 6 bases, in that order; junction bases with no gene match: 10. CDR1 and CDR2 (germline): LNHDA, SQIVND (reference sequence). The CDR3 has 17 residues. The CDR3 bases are TGTGCCAGTAGTATAATCGAGGGACAGGGGGCGCGGAAGACCCAGTACTTC. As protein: CASSIIEGQGARKTQYF.

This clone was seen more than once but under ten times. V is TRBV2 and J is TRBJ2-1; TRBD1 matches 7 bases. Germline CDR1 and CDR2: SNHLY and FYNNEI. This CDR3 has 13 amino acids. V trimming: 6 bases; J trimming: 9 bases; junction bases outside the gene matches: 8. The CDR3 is CASSPEQGIEQFF. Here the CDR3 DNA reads TGTGCCAGCAGCCCCGAACAGGGGATTGAGCAGTTCTTC.

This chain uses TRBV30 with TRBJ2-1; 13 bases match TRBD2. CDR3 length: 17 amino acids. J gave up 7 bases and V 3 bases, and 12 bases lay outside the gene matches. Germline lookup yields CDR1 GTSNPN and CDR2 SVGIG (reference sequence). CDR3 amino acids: CAWRGGLAGASPNEQFF. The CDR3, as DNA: TGTGCCTGGAGAGGTGGACTAGCGGGAGCATCACCTAATGAGCAGTTCTTC.